The sequence of this TCR beta chain was determined in a study of shared clonotypes between healthy human individuals. Terminally differentiated effector memory CD45RA+ cells were excluded by CCR7 positive selection of CD45RO-negative cells. The junction had 4 bases not matched to a gene; V was cut back by 3 bases and J by 1 base. The CDR3 has 15 amino acids. Germline CDR1 and CDR2: LNHDA and SQIVND (reference sequence). Only in-frame clones appear in the TCRdb table, and some are missing; sequencing was by immunoSEQ multiplex PCR. The table includes some 2,000,000 clones, around 96% detected once. Specimen: naive CD8+ T cells sorted from blood. This TCR derives from a man aged 18 to 29 in good health. The chain couples TRBV19 to TRBJ2-3; 7 bases fit TRBD1. CDR3 nucleotide sequence: TGTGCCAGTAGTATCCTCGGGACAGGCACAGATACGCAGTATTTT. Translating gives CASSILGTGTDTQYF.